Sequencing of this T cell receptor beta chain was carried out in a study of Graves' ophthalmopathy and Graves' hyperthyroidism. Study conclusions and caveats: Prediction of ophthalmopathy progression reached roughly 64% sensitivity and approximately 74% specificity. Built on 13 signatures, a model told ophthalmopathy apart from stable hyperthyroidism with approximately 85% sensitivity and almost 84% specificity.

The V end was cut by 2 bases, the J end by 5 bases, with 24 bases between. The CDR3 has 17 residues. Germline loops: CDR1 GTSNPN, CDR2 SVGIG (reference sequence). This clonotype showed up many times. Its target is unknown. An approximately 10 ml volume of fresh peripheral blood provided the PBMCs. RNA transcripts were the source from which TCR beta CDR3 regions were amplified. HTBI primers served in a first-round RT-PCR, which a second-round multiplex PCR followed. TCRdb itself ran the multiplex PCR reads through MiXCR, one entry per CDR3 protein. The table has 300,000 or so distinct CDR3 sequences, 17% seen once.

This receptor was obtained from an adult man with Graves' ophthalmopathy. Specimen: peripheral blood. This chain connects TRBV30 to TRBJ2-5; perhaps TRBD2 as D (6 bases). The CDR3 loop is CAWSLGTGPPAGETQYF. CDR3 in DNA: TGTGCCTGGAGTCTTGGAACTGGACCACCCGCGGGGGAGACCCAGTACTTC.